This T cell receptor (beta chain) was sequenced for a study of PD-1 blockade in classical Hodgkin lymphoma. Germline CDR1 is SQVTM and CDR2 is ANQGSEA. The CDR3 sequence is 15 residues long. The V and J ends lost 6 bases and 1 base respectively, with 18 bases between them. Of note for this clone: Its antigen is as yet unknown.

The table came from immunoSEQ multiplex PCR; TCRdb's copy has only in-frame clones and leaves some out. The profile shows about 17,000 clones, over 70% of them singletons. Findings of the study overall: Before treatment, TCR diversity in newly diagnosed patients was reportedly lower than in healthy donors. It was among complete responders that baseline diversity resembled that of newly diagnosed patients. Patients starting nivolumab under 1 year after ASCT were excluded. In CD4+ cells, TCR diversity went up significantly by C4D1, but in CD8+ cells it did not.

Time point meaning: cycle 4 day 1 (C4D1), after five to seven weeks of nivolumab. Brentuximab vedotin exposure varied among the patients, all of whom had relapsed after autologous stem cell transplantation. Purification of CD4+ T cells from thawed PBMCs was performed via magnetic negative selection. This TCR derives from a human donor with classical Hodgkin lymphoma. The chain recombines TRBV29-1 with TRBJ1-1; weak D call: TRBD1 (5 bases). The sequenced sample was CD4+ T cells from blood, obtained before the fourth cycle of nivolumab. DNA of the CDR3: TGCAGCGTGCTCGGGGGGAGTCATACGAACACTGAAGCTTTCTTT. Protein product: CSVLGGSHTNTEAFF. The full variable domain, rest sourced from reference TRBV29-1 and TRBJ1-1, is SAVISQKPSRDICQRGTSLTIQCQVDSQVTMMFWYRQQPGQSLTLIATANQGSEATYESGFVIDKFPISRPNLTFSTLTVSNMSPEDSSIYLCSVLGGSHTNTEAFFGQGTRLTVV.